The 28 T cell receptor beta chains below all came from one sample that was sequenced in a study of blood T cells in healthy people across ages. A second PCR of roughly 7 to 11 cycles used a sample-barcoded 5' primer and a J-beta primer mix. TCRdb re-analysed the 5' RACE reads in MiXCR, keeping a single row per CDR3 protein. Of nearly 1 million distinct CDR3 sequences listed, about 51% are singletons. Sequenced input: blood. The source is a woman in her sixties or seventies in good health.

The V and J genes are TRBV7-3 and TRBJ2-1; D not certain. The CDR3 extends over 11 amino acids. Germline V gives CDR1 SGHTA, CDR2 FQGTGA. The germline V and J ends were trimmed by 7 bases and 9 bases, with 10 bases remaining between them. In nucleotides, the CDR3 is TGTGCCAGCATTGGCTCTGTTGAGCAGTTCTTC. The encoded protein is CASIGSVEQFF.

The chain links TRBV20-1 to TRBJ1-4; D is uncertain. This CDR3 is built from 11 residues. V was trimmed by 5 bases and J by 10 bases, leaving 11 bases between them. Germline V gene lookup returns CDR1 DFQATT and CDR2 SNEGSKA (reference sequence). CDR3 sequence (DNA): TGCAGTGCTCCATGGTCTGGAAAACTGTTTTTT. Translating gives CSAPWSGKLFF.

This clonotype was found a few times. The chain joins TRBV7-8 to TRBJ2-4; the D is unclear. The V end was cut by 5 bases, the J end by 6 bases, with 17 bases between. CDR1 and CDR2 (germline): SGHVS, FQNEAQ. CDR3 size: 15 residues. CDR3 sequence: CASSHVKILGNIQYF. The CDR3 DNA sequence: TGTGCCAGCAGCCACGTTAAAATATTGGGAAACATTCAGTACTTC.

This chain joins TRBV20-1 and TRBJ1-2, with 7 bases matching TRBD1. Trimming took 3 bases from V and 8 from J; bases not matched to a gene: 6. Germline loops: CDR1 DFQATT, CDR2 SNEGSKA (reference sequence). The CDR3 loop spans 12 amino acids. CDR3 loop: CSARGQSRGYTF. In DNA, the CDR3 is TGCAGTGCTAGGGGACAGTCACGGGGCTACACCTTC.

V gene TRBV28 combines with J gene TRBJ2-7; 9 positions match TRBD1. The CDR3 is 14 residues long. Germline-derived CDR1 and CDR2 are MDHEN and SYDVKM. After removal of 8 bases from V and 6 bases from J, the junction contained 11 bases not matched to a gene. The CDR3 DNA follows: TGTGCCAGCCGGGCCGGGACAGGGCAGATCGAGCAGTACTTC. As protein: CASRAGTGQIEQYF.

This chain connects TRBV29-1 to TRBJ2-5; 9 bases fit TRBD2. Germline CDR1 is SQVTM and CDR2 is ANQGSEA. The CDR3 totals 15 residues. Losses at the gene ends were 4 bases for V and 2 bases for J; bases not matched to a gene: 8. The CDR3 DNA is TGCAGCGTTGTCGGTGCGGGAGGGAATCAAGAGACCCAGTACTTC. Translated, it gives CSVVGAGGNQETQYF.

Regarding this clonotype: One junction end disagrees with the germline gene, perhaps due to a read error. The chain is built from TRBV20-1 and TRBJ2-3; 7 bases are a match to TRBD2. This CDR3 spans 13 amino acids. Germline values: CDR1 DFQATT, CDR2 SNEGSKA (reference sequence). The CDR3 sequence is CSVGGGATGTQYF. DNA for the CDR3: TGCAGTGTGGGCGGGGGAGCCACAGGTACGCAGTATTTT.

This chain connects TRBV29-1 to TRBJ2-3; TRBD1 aligns across 9 bases. The germline CDR1 and CDR2 sequences are SQVTM and ANQGSEA. V lost 6 bases and J lost 7; bases outside the gene matches: 11. The CDR3 covers 14 residues. CDR3 in amino acids: CSVVGQGFLNTQYF. The CDR3 nucleotides are TGCAGCGTGGTGGGACAGGGTTTTTTGAATACGCAGTATTTT.

A few counts support this clonotype. V gene TRBV18 combines with J gene TRBJ2-3, with D tentatively TRBD1 (6 bases). CDR1 and CDR2 (germline): KGHSH, LQKENI. The CDR3 totals 15 residues. Trimming shortened V by 2 bases and J by 2 bases, and 11 bases separated the two germline ends. CDR3 amino acids: CASSPFEGDTDTQYF. The CDR3 DNA is TGTGCCAGCTCACCATTCGAGGGGGACACAGATACGCAGTATTTT. The complete variable domain, with remaining parts taken from reference TRBV18 and TRBJ2-3, reads NAGVMQNPRHLVRRRGQEARLRCSPMKGHSHVYWYRQLPEEGLKFMVYLQKENIIDESGMPKERFSAEFPKEGPSILRIQQVVRGDSAAYFCASSPFEGDTDTQYFGPGTRLTVL.

This chain connects TRBV5-6 to TRBJ2-4, with a weak D call TRBD2 (6 bases). The last part of the DNA fits TRBJ2-7 better; the J call may be wrong. This CDR3 is built from 18 residues. Germline assignment: CDR1 SGHDT and CDR2 YYEEEE. The CDR3 coding sequence is TGTGCCAGCAGCTCCTTAGCTTATGGGACTCCCTGGGATTACGAGCAGTACTTC. Encoded protein: CASSSLAYGTPWDYEQYF.

This clonotype was recorded once. An end of the junction does not agree with germline; a read error may underlie this. The CDR3 protein is CAVSEGDSSYEQYF. CDR3 nucleotides: TGTGCCGTCAGTGAAGGGGATAGCTCCTACGAGCAGTACTTC. The chain recombines TRBV10-3 with TRBJ2-7; D may be TRBD1 (5 bases). This CDR3 region has 14 residues. CDR1 is ENHRY and CDR2 is SYGVKD in the germline V gene.

V gene TRBV7-8 combines with J gene TRBJ2-4; D may be TRBD2 (7 bases). V shed 6 bases and J shed 7 bases, with 19 bases lying between them. This CDR3 has 15 residues. Germline CDR1 reads SGHVS; CDR2 reads FQNEAQ. CDR3 sequence (DNA): TGTGCCAGCAGTCTCGGGGAGGGGGTCAGGAACATTCAGTACTTC. Encoded protein: CASSLGEGVRNIQYF.

This clonotype was found once. The V call is TRBV29-1, the J call TRBJ2-7, with D perhaps TRBD2 (6 bases). Germline CDR1 reads SQVTM; CDR2 reads ANQGSEA. This CDR3 has 15 residues. Trimming pared 6 bases from V and 5 bases from J, leaving 23 bases between. The CDR3 DNA is TGCAGCGTCCAATGGAGGGACGGGGTTTCAGACGAGCAGTACTTC. This gives the protein CSVQWRDGVSDEQYF.

CDR3 loop: CASSFTTGGREPQHF. DNA of the CDR3: TGCGCCAGCAGCTTTACCACAGGGGGGAGGGAGCCCCAGCATTTT. This chain uses TRBV5-1 with TRBJ1-5, with TRBD1 matching 8 bases. The J segment lost 8 bases and the V segment lost 2 bases, leaving 9 bases of the junction unmatched. Germline V lookup: CDR1 SGHRS, CDR2 YFSETQ. This CDR3 has 15 residues.

V gene TRBV29-1 combines with J gene TRBJ2-7; the match to TRBD2 covers 7 bases. The CDR3 is 13 residues long. The germline V gene encodes CDR1 SQVTM and CDR2 ANQGSEA. Trimming cost V 3 bases and J 3 bases; bases outside gene matches: 5. CDR3 DNA sequence: TGCAGCGTTGATGGGGGGGATAACTACGAGCAGTACTTC. Amino acids: CSVDGGDNYEQYF.

As concerns this clonotype: An end of the junction does not agree with germline; a read error may underlie this. The chain is built from TRBV7-2 and TRBJ2-5, with a weak D call TRBD1 (6 bases). The germline V gene has CDR1 SGHTA and CDR2 FQGNSA. The CDR3 extends over 13 amino acids. CDR3 protein: CASSHRDVRTEYF. The CDR3 region has the DNA TGTGCCAGCAGCCACAGGGATGTCCGGACCGAGTACTTC.

The chain recombines TRBV7-2 with TRBJ2-1; TRBD1 aligns across 7 bases. The CDR3 loop spans 14 amino acids. J gave up 8 bases and V 5 bases, and 9 bases lay outside the gene matches. Looked up from germline, CDR1 is SGHTA and CDR2 is FQGNSA. The CDR3 loop is CASSGDRVSYEQFF. The CDR3 region has the DNA TGTGCCAGCAGCGGTGACAGGGTTTCCTATGAGCAGTTCTTC.

V is TRBV6-5 and J is TRBJ2-7, with D tentatively TRBD2 (6 bases). V was pared by 6 bases and J by 2 bases, with 17 bases between. Germline V gives CDR1 MNHEY, CDR2 SVGAGI. CDR3 size: 15 residues. Here the CDR3 reads CASRLQPGLPYEQYF. CDR3 in DNA: TGTGCCAGCAGACTCCAGCCGGGACTTCCCTACGAGCAGTACTTC.

This rearrangement joins TRBV29-1 to TRBJ2-1, with 7 nucleotides matching TRBD1. Unmatched junction bases numbered 8, after V lost 3 bases and J lost 0 bases. The germline V gene has CDR1 SQVTM and CDR2 ANQGSEA. This CDR3 is built from 16 residues. This chain's CDR3 is CSVDGDRVCSYNEQFF. The CDR3 nucleotides are TGCAGCGTTGACGGCGACAGGGTCTGCTCCTACAATGAGCAGTTCTTC.

The chain carries TRBV6-5 and TRBJ2-7; D is tentatively TRBD1 or TRBD2 (5 bases each). Germline V gene sequence: CDR1 MNHEY, CDR2 SVGAGI. The CDR3 contains 15 residues. Trimming took 6 bases from V and 0 from J, leaving 15 bases between them. The CDR3 nucleotides are TGTGCCAGCAGGAGGGACCCAGCGAGCTCCTACGAGCAGTACTTC. This sequence encodes CASRRDPASSYEQYF.

In regard to this clonotype: Sequence at one end of the junction differs from germline and may be a read error. The V call is TRBV27, the J call TRBJ2-3; TRBD2 matches 7 bases. Germline-derived CDR1 and CDR2 are MNHEY and SMNVEV (reference sequence). CDR3 length equals 14 residues. CDR3 DNA: TGTGCCAGCAGAGAGAGCGGGACTACAGATACGCGGTATTTT. It specifies CASRESGTTDTRYF.

The chain recombines TRBV12-3 or TRBV12-4 with TRBJ1-6; no clear D. The CDR3 contains 11 residues. V was clipped by 3 bases and J by 8 bases, with 2 bases between them. CDR3 nucleotides: TGTGCCAGCAGTTTTTATTCACCCCTCCACTTT. As protein: CASSFYSPLHF.

J is TRBJ2-1 and V is TRBV6-2 or TRBV6-3, with 9 bases aligning to TRBD1. The CDR3 spans 13 residues. The V gene end was trimmed by 2 bases and the J gene end by 12 bases; junction bases not matched to a gene: 5. Germline-derived CDR1 and CDR2 are MNHEY and SVGEGT. In DNA form, the CDR3 reads TGTGCCAGCAGTTACGACAGGGGGTACGGGCAGTTCTTC. Translating gives CASSYDRGYGQFF.

This chain uses TRBV6-2 or TRBV6-3 with TRBJ2-6, with no clear D. V shed 2 bases and J shed 0 bases, with 11 bases lying between them. The CDR3 is 17 residues long. Germline assignment: CDR1 MNHEY and CDR2 SVGEGT. DNA of the CDR3: TGTGCCAGCAGTTACGGACCCGAGAGCTCTGGGGCCAACGTCCTGACTTTC. It translates to CASSYGPESSGANVLTF.

A few counts support this clonotype. In DNA form, the CDR3 reads TGTGCCACCAGCAGAGCTGCTCGCCACTCTGGGGCCAACGTCCTGACTTTC. Translating gives CATSRAARHSGANVLTF. V usage is TRBV15 and J usage is TRBJ2-6; D remains unclear. The CDR3 runs 17 residues. Germline CDR1 LNHNV, CDR2 YYDKDF (reference sequence). The germline V and J ends were trimmed by 1 base and 0 bases, with 10 bases remaining between them. Based on the CDR3 plus reference TRBV15 and TRBJ2-6, the full variable domain is DAMVIQNPRYQVTQFGKPVTLSCSQTLNHNVMYWYQQKSSQAPKLLFHYYDKDFNNEADTPDNFQSRRPNTSFCFLDIRSPGLGDTAMYLCATSRAARHSGANVLTFGAGSRLTVL.

The genes are TRBV11-2 and TRBJ2-6; 7 nucleotides match TRBD1. J gave up 4 bases and V 7 bases, and 19 bases lay outside the gene matches. The CDR3 totals 19 residues. CDR1 SGHAT and CDR2 FQNNGV come from the germline V gene. The CDR3 DNA is TGTGCCAGCACACCCTCTTCGGCAGGGGGAACGCAAGGGGCCAACGTCCTGACTTTC. Its translation: CASTPSSAGGTQGANVLTF.

This chain joins TRBV5-6 and TRBJ2-1; D is ambiguous. This CDR3 has 14 residues. Per the germline V gene, CDR1 is SGHDT and CDR2 is YYEEEE. V lost 2 bases, J lost 3 bases, and 9 bases lay in between. CDR3 protein: CASSFEKHYNEQFF. The DNA of the CDR3 is TGTGCCAGCAGCTTCGAGAAACACTACAATGAGCAGTTCTTC.

This chain uses TRBV7-2 with TRBJ1-2; D gene unclear. The germline V gene has CDR1 SGHTA and CDR2 FQGNSA. Trimming stripped 1 base from V and 5 bases from J, with 8 bases between. The CDR3 has 13 residues. The CDR3 sequence: CASSLEIGYGYTF. CDR3 in DNA: TGTGCCAGCAGCTTAGAAATAGGGTATGGCTACACCTTC.